These T cell receptor beta chains were read from a single sample in a study of blood T cell repertoires in COVID-19. Sequencing was performed with immunoSEQ multiplex PCR; in TCRdb, only in-frame clones are kept and a portion is missing. The profile shows roughly 260,000 clones, more than 75% of them singletons. The specimen was peripheral blood. These receptors were collected from a middle-aged man who had recovered from COVID-19. Both conserved end residues are part of each CDR3. Each record gives: CDR3 protein, V gene, J gene.

cdr3_aa: CASSFHYTGELFF; v_call: TRBV12-3/TRBV12-4; j_call: TRBJ2-2
cdr3_aa: CSVEVPVSYNEQFF; v_call: TRBV29-1; j_call: TRBJ2-1
cdr3_aa: CSASINTEAFF; v_call: TRBV20-1; j_call: TRBJ1-1
cdr3_aa: CASSYVRTGGSYGYTF; v_call: TRBV6-5; j_call: TRBJ1-2
cdr3_aa: CASSIGQNNYNEQFF; v_call: TRBV19; j_call: TRBJ2-1
cdr3_aa: CASSLAGGLRGNIQYF; v_call: TRBV5-6; j_call: TRBJ2-4
cdr3_aa: CASSGTGNQPQHF; v_call: TRBV5-8; j_call: TRBJ1-5
cdr3_aa: CASSQGRVQETQYF; v_call: TRBV3-1/TRBV3-2; j_call: TRBJ2-5
cdr3_aa: CASSFLARDEQFF; v_call: TRBV5-1; j_call: TRBJ2-1
cdr3_aa: CSASRAGVFYNEQFF; v_call: TRBV20-1; j_call: TRBJ2-1
cdr3_aa: CSVDSPSGRADEQFF; v_call: TRBV29-1; j_call: TRBJ2-1
cdr3_aa: CASSQGTGTGYEQYF; v_call: TRBV4-3; j_call: TRBJ2-7
cdr3_aa: CASSPTPGQVYEQYF; v_call: TRBV6-5; j_call: TRBJ2-7
cdr3_aa: CARSLGCPPSGSPDTQYF; v_call: TRBV5-3; j_call: TRBJ2-3
cdr3_aa: CASSPQGGQYF; v_call: TRBV11-2; j_call: TRBJ2-7
cdr3_aa: CASSLVGRDEQFF; v_call: TRBV11-2; j_call: TRBJ2-1
cdr3_aa: CASSVGTSGQETQYF; v_call: TRBV9; j_call: TRBJ2-5
cdr3_aa: CASSLLFRGVYNEQFF; v_call: TRBV7-2; j_call: TRBJ2-1
cdr3_aa: CASSPSGGNTGELFF; v_call: TRBV18; j_call: TRBJ2-2
cdr3_aa: CASRRTGGVLGQPQHF; v_call: TRBV7-2; j_call: TRBJ1-5